The clone carrying this T cell receptor (beta chain) showed up many times. The antigen is undetermined. This CDR3 is 14 amino acids long. The J segment lost 5 bases and the V segment lost 5 bases, leaving 2 bases of the junction unmatched. Germline CDR1 reads SSHAT; CDR2 reads FNYEAQ (reference sequence). The data were taken from a study of T-cell memory formation after mild COVID-19. Study context: Each donor largely had its own TCR clusters.

Constant-segment-primed 5'RACE gave TCR alpha and TCR beta cDNA libraries with sample barcodes and UMIs. TCRdb recomputed calls from the 5' RACE reads with MiXCR, one row per CDR3 protein. The table includes approximately 30,000 distinct CDR3 sequences, around 15% detected once. Points from the study as a whole: Nothing showed for sure that second-wave clones peaking on day 37 were SARS-CoV-2 specific. Later expanders leaned toward CD4+, whereas clones contracting from day 15 to 85 were balanced CD4/CD8.

V usage is TRBV7-7 and J usage is TRBJ2-3, with TRBD2 matching over 12 bases. The sequencing sample was made of PBMCs or a T cell subset sorted from them (not recorded which). This receptor was taken from an adult who had mild COVID-19 (a few samples of this study predate the infection). Cell type and time point are not known. CDR3 loop: CASSPGLAGDTQYF. DNA for the CDR3: TGTGCCAGCAGCCCGGGACTAGCGGGAGATACGCAGTATTTT. Together with reference TRBV7-7 and TRBJ2-3, the CDR3 gives the full variable domain: GAGVSQSPRYKVTKRGQDVTLRCDPISSHATLYWYQQALGQGPEFLTYFNYEAQPDKSGLPSDRFSAERPEGSISTLTIQRTEQRDSAMYRCASSPGLAGDTQYFGPGTRLTVL.